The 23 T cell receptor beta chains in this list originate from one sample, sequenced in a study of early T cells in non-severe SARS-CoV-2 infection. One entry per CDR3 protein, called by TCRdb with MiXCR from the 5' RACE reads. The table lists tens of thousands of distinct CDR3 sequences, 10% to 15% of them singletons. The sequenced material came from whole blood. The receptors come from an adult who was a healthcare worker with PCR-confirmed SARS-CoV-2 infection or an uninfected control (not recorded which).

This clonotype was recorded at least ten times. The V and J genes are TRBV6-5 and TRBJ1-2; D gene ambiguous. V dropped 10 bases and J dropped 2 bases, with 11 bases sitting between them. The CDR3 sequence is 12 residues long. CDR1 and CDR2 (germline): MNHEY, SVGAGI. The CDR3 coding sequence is TGTGCCACCAAGACAATAAACTATGGCTACACCTTC. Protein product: CATKTINYGYTF.

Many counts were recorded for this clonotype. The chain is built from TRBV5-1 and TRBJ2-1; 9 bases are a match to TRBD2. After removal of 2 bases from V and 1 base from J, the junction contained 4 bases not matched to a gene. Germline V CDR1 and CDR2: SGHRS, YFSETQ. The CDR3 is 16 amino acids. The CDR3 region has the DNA TGCGCCAGCAGCTTAATAGCGGGAGTATCCTACAATGAGCAGTTCTTC. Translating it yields CASSLIAGVSYNEQFF. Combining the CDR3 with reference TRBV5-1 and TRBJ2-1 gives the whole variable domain KAGVTQTPRYLIKTRGQQVTLSCSPISGHRSVSWYQQTPGQGLQFLFEYFSETQRNKGNFPGRFSGRQFSNSRSEMNVSTLELGDSALYLCASSLIAGVSYNEQFFGPGTRLTVL.

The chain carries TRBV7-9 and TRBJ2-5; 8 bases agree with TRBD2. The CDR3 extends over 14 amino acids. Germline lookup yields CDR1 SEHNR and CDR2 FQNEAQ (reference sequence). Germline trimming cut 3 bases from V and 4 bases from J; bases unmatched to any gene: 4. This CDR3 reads CASSFWAGGETQYF. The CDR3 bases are TGTGCCAGCAGCTTTTGGGCGGGAGGAGAGACCCAGTACTTC.

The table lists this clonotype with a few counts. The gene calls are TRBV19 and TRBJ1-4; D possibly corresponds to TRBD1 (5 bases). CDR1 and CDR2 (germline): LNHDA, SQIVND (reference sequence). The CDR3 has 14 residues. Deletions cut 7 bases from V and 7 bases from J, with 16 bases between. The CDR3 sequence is CASTVLGGGEKLFF. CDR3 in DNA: TGTGCCAGTACCGTTCTGGGCGGGGGTGAAAAACTGTTTTTT.

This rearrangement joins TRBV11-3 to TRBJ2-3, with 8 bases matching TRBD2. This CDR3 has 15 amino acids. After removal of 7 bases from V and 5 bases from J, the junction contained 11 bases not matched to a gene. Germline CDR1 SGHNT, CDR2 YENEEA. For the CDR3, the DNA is TGTGCCAGCACTTTAGCGGGGACCGCGGAAGATACGCAGTATTTT. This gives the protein CASTLAGTAEDTQYF. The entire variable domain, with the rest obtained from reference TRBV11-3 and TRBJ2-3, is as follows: EAGVVQSPRYKIIEKKQPVAFWCNPISGHNTLYWYLQNLGQGPELLIRYENEEAVDDSQLPKDRFSAERLKGVDSTLKIQPAELGDSAVYLCASTLAGTAEDTQYFGPGTRLTVL.

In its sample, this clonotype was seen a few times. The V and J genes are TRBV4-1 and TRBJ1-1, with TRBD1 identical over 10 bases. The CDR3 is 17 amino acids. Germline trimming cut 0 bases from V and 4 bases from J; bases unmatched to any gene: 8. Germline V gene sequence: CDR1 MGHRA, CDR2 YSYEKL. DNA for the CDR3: TGCGCCAGCAGCCAAGAAATCACCGGGACAGGGGTCACTGAAGCTTTCTTT. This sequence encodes CASSQEITGTGVTEAFF.

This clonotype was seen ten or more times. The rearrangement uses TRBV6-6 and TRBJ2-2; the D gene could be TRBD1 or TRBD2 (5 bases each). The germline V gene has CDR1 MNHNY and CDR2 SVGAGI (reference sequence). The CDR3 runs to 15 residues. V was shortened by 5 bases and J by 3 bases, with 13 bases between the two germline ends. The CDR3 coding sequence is TGTGCCAGCAGTCCGTTAGGGACGGACACCGGGGAGCTGTTTTTT. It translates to CASSPLGTDTGELFF.

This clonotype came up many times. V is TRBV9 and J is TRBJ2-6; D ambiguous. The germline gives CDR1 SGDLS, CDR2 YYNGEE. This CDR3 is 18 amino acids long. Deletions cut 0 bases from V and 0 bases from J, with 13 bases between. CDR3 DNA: TGTGCCAGCAGCGTAGACGGCAGGTTGAGCTCTGGGGCCAACGTCCTGACTTTC. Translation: CASSVDGRLSSGANVLTF.

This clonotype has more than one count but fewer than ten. CDR3 sequence (DNA): TGCGCCAGCAGACAGTCACTAGCCAAAAACATTCAGTACTTC. This translates into CASRQSLAKNIQYF. The chain carries TRBV5-1 and TRBJ2-4; unclear D gene. The CDR3 spans 14 residues. CDR1 is SGHRS, CDR2 YFSETQ, per germline. Trimming shortened V by 5 bases and J by 0 bases, and 9 bases separated the two germline ends.

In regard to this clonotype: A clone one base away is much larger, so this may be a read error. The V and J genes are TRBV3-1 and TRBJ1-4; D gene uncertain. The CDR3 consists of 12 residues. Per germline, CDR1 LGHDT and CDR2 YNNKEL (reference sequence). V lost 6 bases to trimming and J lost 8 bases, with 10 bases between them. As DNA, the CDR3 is TGTGCCAGCAGGGTAGGGAGAGAAAAACTGTTTTTT. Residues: CASRVGREKLFF.

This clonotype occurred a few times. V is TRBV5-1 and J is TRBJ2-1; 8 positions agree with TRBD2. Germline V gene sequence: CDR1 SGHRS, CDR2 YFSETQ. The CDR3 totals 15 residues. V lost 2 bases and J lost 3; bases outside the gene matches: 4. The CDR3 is CASSLELADYNEQFF. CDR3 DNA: TGCGCCAGCAGCTTAGAACTAGCGGACTACAATGAGCAGTTCTTC.

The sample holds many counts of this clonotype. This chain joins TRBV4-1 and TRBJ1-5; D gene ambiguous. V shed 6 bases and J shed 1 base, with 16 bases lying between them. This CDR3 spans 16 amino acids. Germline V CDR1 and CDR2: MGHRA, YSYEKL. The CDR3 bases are TGCGCCAGCAGTCCCAAGGCCGATCGGAGCAATCAGCCCCAGCATTTT. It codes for CASSPKADRSNQPQHF.

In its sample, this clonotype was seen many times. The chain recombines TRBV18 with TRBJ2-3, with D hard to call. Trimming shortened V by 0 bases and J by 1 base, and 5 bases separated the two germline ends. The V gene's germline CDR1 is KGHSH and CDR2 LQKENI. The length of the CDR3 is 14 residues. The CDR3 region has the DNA TGTGCCAGCTCACCACCGGGCGGCACAGATACGCAGTATTTT. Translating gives CASSPPGGTDTQYF.

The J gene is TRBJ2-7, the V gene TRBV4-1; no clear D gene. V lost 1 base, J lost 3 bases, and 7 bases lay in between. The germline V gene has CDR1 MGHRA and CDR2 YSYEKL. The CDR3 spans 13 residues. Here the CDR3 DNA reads TGCGCCAGCAGCCAAGCACCGAACTACGAGCAGTACTTC. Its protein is CASSQAPNYEQYF.

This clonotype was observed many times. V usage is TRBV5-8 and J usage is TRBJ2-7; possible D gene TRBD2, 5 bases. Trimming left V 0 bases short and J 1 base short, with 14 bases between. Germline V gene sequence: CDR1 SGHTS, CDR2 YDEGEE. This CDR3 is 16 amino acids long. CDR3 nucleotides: TGTGCCAGCAGCTTGGCGGGGTTAACCTCTTCCTACGAGCAGTACTTC. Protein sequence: CASSLAGLTSSYEQYF.

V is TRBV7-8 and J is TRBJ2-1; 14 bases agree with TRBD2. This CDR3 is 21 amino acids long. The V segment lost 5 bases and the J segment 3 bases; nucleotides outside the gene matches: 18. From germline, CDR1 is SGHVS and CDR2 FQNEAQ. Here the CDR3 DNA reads TGTGCCAGCAGCGGCAAGCTGGGACTAGCGGGAGCAGGTGTTCGCTACAATGAGCAGTTCTTC. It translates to CASSGKLGLAGAGVRYNEQFF. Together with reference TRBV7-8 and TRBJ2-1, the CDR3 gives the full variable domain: GAGVSQSPRYKVAKRGQDVALRCDPISGHVSLFWYQQALGQGPEFLTYFQNEAQLDKSGLPSDRFFAERPEGSVSTLKIQRTQQEDSAVYLCASSGKLGLAGAGVRYNEQFFGPGTRLTVL.

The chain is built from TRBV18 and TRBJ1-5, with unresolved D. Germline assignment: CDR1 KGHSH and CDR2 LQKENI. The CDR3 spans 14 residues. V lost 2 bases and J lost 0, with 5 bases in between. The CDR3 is CASSPSYSNQPQHF. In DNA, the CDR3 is TGTGCCAGCTCACCAAGCTATAGCAATCAGCCCCAGCATTTT.

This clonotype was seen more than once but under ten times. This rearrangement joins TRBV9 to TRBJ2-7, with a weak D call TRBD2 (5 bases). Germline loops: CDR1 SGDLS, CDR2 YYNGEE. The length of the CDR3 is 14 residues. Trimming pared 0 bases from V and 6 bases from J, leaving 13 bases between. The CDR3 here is CASSVATPGGEQYF. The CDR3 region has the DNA TGTGCCAGCAGCGTAGCGACACCCGGAGGCGAGCAGTACTTC.

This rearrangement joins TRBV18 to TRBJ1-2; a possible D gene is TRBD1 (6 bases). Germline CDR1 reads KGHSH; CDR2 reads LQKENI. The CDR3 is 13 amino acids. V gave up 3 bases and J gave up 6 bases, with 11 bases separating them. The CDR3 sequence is CASSPDSQHGYTF. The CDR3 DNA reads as TGTGCCAGCTCACCGGACAGTCAACATGGCTACACCTTC.

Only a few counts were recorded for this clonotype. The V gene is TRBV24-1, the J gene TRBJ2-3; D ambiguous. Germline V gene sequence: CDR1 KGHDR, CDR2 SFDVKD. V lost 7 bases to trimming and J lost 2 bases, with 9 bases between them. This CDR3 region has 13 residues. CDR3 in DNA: TGTGCCACCAGAGGGCCAGCCACAGATACGCAGTATTTT. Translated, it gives CATRGPATDTQYF.

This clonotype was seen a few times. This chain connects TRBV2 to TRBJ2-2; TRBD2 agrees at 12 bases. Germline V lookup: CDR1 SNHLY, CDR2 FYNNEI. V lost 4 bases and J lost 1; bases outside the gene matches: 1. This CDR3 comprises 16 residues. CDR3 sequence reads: CASSGLAGENTGELFF. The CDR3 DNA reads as TGTGCCAGCAGTGGACTAGCGGGAGAGAACACCGGGGAGCTGTTTTTT.

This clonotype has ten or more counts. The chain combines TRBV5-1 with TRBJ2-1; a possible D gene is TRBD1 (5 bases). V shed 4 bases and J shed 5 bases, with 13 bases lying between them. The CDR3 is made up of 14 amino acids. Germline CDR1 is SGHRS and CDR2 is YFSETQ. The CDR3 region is CASSELDTDNEQFF. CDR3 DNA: TGCGCCAGCAGCGAACTGGACACCGACAATGAGCAGTTCTTC.

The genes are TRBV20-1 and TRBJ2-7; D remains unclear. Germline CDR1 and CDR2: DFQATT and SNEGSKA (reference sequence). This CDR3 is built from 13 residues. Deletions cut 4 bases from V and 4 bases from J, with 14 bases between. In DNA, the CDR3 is TGCAGTGCTATATGGCAGGAAAATTACGAGCAGTACTTC. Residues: CSAIWQENYEQYF.